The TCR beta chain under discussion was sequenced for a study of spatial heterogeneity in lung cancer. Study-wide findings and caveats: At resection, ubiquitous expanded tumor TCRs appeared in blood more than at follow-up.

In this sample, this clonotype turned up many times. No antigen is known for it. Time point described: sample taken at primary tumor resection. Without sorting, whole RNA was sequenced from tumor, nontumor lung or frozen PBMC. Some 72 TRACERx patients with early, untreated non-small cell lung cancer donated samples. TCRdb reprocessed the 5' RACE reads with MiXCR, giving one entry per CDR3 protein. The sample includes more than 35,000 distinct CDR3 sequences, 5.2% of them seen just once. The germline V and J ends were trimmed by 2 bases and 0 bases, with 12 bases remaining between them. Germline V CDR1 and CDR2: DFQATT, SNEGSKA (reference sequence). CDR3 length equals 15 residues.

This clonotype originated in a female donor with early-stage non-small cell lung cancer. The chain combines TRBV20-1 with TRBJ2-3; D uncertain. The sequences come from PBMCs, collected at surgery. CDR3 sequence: CSARMRRLSTDTQYF. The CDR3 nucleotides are TGCAGTGCTAGAATGAGGCGGCTAAGCACAGATACGCAGTATTTT.